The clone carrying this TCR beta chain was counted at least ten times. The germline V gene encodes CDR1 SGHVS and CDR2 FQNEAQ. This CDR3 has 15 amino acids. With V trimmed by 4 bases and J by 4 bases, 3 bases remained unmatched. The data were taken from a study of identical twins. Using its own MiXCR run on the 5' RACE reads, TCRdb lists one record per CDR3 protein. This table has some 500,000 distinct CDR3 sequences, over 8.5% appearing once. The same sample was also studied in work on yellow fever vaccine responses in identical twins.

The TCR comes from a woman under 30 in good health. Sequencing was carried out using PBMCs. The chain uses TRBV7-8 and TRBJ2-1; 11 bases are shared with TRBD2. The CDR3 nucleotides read TGTGCCAGCAGCTCGGGACTAGCGGAATACAATGAGCAGTTCTTC. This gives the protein CASSSGLAEYNEQFF.